The 27 T cell receptor beta chains in this list originate from one sample, sequenced in a study of Ad26.COV2.S vaccination and SARS-CoV-2 variants. The repertoire was sequenced with immunoSEQ multiplex PCR; TCRdb's copy has only in-frame clones and lacks some. The sample lists about 350,000 clones, 92% seen once, with 3% to 5% in the top ten. Specimen: peripheral blood, collected after recovery from COVID-19. The receptors derive from a human donor who had recovered from COVID-19.

The chain couples TRBV18 to TRBJ2-1; D may be TRBD2 (5 bases). The V gene's germline CDR1 is KGHSH and CDR2 LQKENI. Trimming cost V 3 bases and J 2 bases, with 20 bases left between them. The CDR3 is made up of 18 amino acids. The CDR3 DNA is TGTGCCAGCTCACCTCTATCCCCTCCTGCTAGCACCTACAATGAGCAGTTCTTC. This sequence encodes CASSPLSPPASTYNEQFF.

The chain links TRBV25-1 to TRBJ1-5; 7 bases fit TRBD1. From germline, CDR1 is MGHDK and CDR2 SYGVNS. V lost 3 bases to trimming and J lost 5 bases; unmatched junction nucleotides: 7. The CDR3 is 15 amino acids. The DNA for the CDR3 is TGTGCCAGCAGTGAGACAGGGAAGGGAGATCAGCCCCAGCATTTT. Amino acid sequence: CASSETGKGDQPQHF.

V usage is TRBV11-2 and J usage is TRBJ2-1; D perhaps matches TRBD1 (5 bases). In germline, CDR1 is SGHAT, CDR2 FQNNGV. V lost 0 bases, J lost 0 bases, and 12 bases lay in between. The CDR3 loop spans 17 amino acids. The CDR3 DNA is TGTGCCAGCAGCTTAGAAGCCAGGGCGAGCTCCTACAATGAGCAGTTCTTC. Residues: CASSLEARASSYNEQFF.

This rearrangement joins TRBV6-5 to TRBJ2-2; D possibly corresponds to TRBD2 (6 bases). Deletions cut 6 bases from V and 6 bases from J, with 14 bases between. Germline V gives CDR1 MNHEY, CDR2 SVGAGI. The CDR3 extends over 14 amino acids. CDR3: CASRYSGAAGELFF. The CDR3 nucleotides are TGTGCCAGCAGATATAGCGGCGCGGCCGGGGAGCTGTTTTTT.

This chain joins TRBV7-2 and TRBJ2-2; 9 bases match TRBD2. V shed 5 bases and J 6 bases; nucleotides not matched to a gene: 10. The CDR3 is made up of 16 amino acids. CDR1 is SGHTA and CDR2 is FQGNSA in the germline V gene. The CDR3 protein is CASSGPQRGVAGELFF. The CDR3 bases are TGTGCCAGCAGCGGACCACAGCGGGGGGTTGCCGGGGAGCTGTTTTTT.

The chain carries TRBV5-4 and TRBJ2-3, with a possible D match to TRBD1 (5 bases). V gave up 0 bases and J gave up 4 bases, with 9 bases separating them. This CDR3 is 14 amino acids long. Germline V CDR1 and CDR2: SGHNT, YYREEE (reference sequence). CDR3 bases: TGTGCCAGCAGCTTGGGACAGACCCCAGATACGCAGTATTTT. This codes for CASSLGQTPDTQYF.

V and J are TRBV6-6 and TRBJ2-5; 8 bases match TRBD1. The CDR3 extends over 16 amino acids. The junction had 8 bases not matched to a gene; V was cut back by 0 bases and J by 5 bases. Germline V gene lookup returns CDR1 MNHNY and CDR2 SVGAGI (reference sequence). The CDR3, as DNA: TGTGCCAGCAGTTACTCGGACAGGGTGTATGGGGAGACCCAGTACTTC. Protein sequence: CASSYSDRVYGETQYF.

V is TRBV6-5 and J is TRBJ1-4, with D maybe TRBD1 (5 bases). The CDR3 runs 14 residues. Germline V gene sequence: CDR1 MNHEY, CDR2 SVGAGI. Trimming shortened V by 9 bases and J by 5 bases, and 16 bases separated the two germline ends. The chain's CDR3 is CASSWDERNEKLFF. In nucleotides, the CDR3 is TGTGCCAGTTCTTGGGACGAACGAAATGAAAAACTGTTTTTT.

This clone is a singleton in its sample. The chain combines TRBV9 with TRBJ1-1; the D is unclear. Germline V lookup: CDR1 SGDLS, CDR2 YYNGEE. This CDR3 is 14 amino acids long. Trimming cost V 0 bases and J 3 bases, with 9 bases left between them. This chain's CDR3 is CASSVGGFDTEAFF. The CDR3 region has the DNA TGTGCCAGCAGCGTAGGAGGGTTTGACACTGAAGCTTTCTTT.

The sample holds one count of this clone. V and J are TRBV5-6 and TRBJ1-3; TRBD1 aligns across 7 bases. Germline CDR1 reads SGHDT; CDR2 reads YYEEEE. V trimming: 2 bases; J trimming: 4 bases; junction bases outside the gene matches: 3. This CDR3 has 14 residues. This CDR3 reads CASSLQGRGNTIYF. For the CDR3, the DNA is TGTGCCAGCAGCTTACAGGGGCGCGGAAACACCATATATTTT.

This chain joins TRBV6-5 and TRBJ2-3; 7 bases map to TRBD1. The CDR3 contains 12 residues. Losses at the gene ends were 7 bases for V and 5 bases for J; bases not matched to a gene: 3. Germline V gene data show CDR1 as MNHEY and CDR2 as SVGAGI. The CDR3 region is CASTAGGDTQYF. CDR3 nucleotide sequence: TGTGCCAGCACCGCAGGGGGAGATACGCAGTATTTT.

V and J are TRBV15 and TRBJ1-3, with D perhaps matching TRBD1 (6 bases). This CDR3 comprises 14 residues. CDR1 is LNHNV and CDR2 is YYDKDF in the germline V gene (reference sequence). V lost 8 bases and J lost 4, with 15 bases in between. This chain's CDR3 is CATGGASPGNTIYF. For the CDR3, the DNA is TGTGCCACCGGGGGGGCGTCTCCAGGAAACACCATATATTTT.

The rearrangement joins TRBV11-2 to TRBJ2-1; weak D call: TRBD2 (6 bases). The CDR3 consists of 17 residues. The germline V gene has CDR1 SGHAT and CDR2 FQNNGV. V dropped 5 bases and J dropped 7 bases, with 24 bases sitting between them. As DNA, the CDR3 is TGTGCCAGCAGCAGGGCCGGGCGGGCTAGCGAGTTTAATGAGCAGTTCTTC. This encodes CASSRAGRASEFNEQFF. The full variable domain, completed using reference TRBV11-2 and TRBJ2-1, is EAGVAQSPRYKIIEKRQSVAFWCNPISGHATLYWYQQILGQGPKLLIQFQNNGVVDDSQLPKDRFSAERLKGVDSTLKIQPAKLEDSAVYLCASSRAGRASEFNEQFFGPGTRLTVL.

This clone appeared once. This chain joins TRBV27 and TRBJ2-1; weak D call: TRBD1 (5 bases). CDR1 MNHEY and CDR2 SMNVEV come from the germline V gene (reference sequence). The V end was cut by 7 bases, the J end by 4 bases, with 14 bases between. The CDR3 loop spans 14 amino acids. As DNA, the CDR3 is TGTGCCAGCAAGGGGCTAGGCCTATACAATGAGCAGTTCTTC. Its translation is CASKGLGLYNEQFF.

The CDR3 sequence: CASSSQGPRPYEQYF. As DNA, the CDR3 is TGTGCCAGCAGTTCCCAGGGACCGCGCCCTTACGAGCAGTACTTC. The J gene is TRBJ2-7, the V gene TRBV2; the D gene could be TRBD1 or TRBD2 (5 bases each). There are 15 residues in the CDR3. V lost 5 bases, J lost 4 bases, and 18 bases lay in between. CDR1 SNHLY and CDR2 FYNNEI come from the germline V gene.

V gene TRBV19 combines with J gene TRBJ2-6; D is unresolved. V shed 5 bases and J shed 4 bases, with 3 bases lying between them. The CDR3 is 12 residues long. CDR1 and CDR2 (germline): LNHDA, SQIVND (reference sequence). For the CDR3, the DNA is TGTGCCAGTAGTTCCGGGGCCAACGTCCTGACTTTC. It is translated as CASSSGANVLTF. Full variable domain (rest looked up from reference TRBV19 and TRBJ2-6): DGGITQSPKYLFRKEGQNVTLSCEQNLNHDAMYWYRQDPGQGLRLIYYSQIVNDFQKGDIAEGYSVSREKKESFPLTVTSAQKNPTAFYLCASSSGANVLTFGAGSRLTVL.

The rearrangement uses TRBV7-2 and TRBJ1-3; D is uncertain. Germline V lookup: CDR1 SGHTA, CDR2 FQGNSA. V lost 5 bases, J lost 0 bases, and 11 bases lay in between. There are 15 residues in the CDR3. CDR3 sequence (DNA): TGTGCCAGCAGCCAAATACTCCTCTCTGGAAACACCATATATTTT. Translated: CASSQILLSGNTIYF.

The chain has TRBV29-1 and TRBJ1-2; D unclear. The V end was cut by 3 bases, the J end by 4 bases, with 9 bases between. The CDR3 is made up of 12 amino acids. The germline V gene has CDR1 SQVTM and CDR2 ANQGSEA. CDR3: CSVEKGSYGYTF. The CDR3 coding sequence is TGCAGCGTTGAGAAGGGATCCTATGGCTACACCTTC.

The chain links TRBV6-5 to TRBJ2-2; 11 bases align to TRBD2. CDR3 length: 15 residues. CDR1 is MNHEY, CDR2 SVGAGI, per germline. V lost 5 bases, J lost 6 bases, and 5 bases stayed unmatched. The CDR3 spells CASSPSGGIAGELFF. CDR3 in DNA: TGTGCCAGCAGTCCTAGCGGGGGGATCGCCGGGGAGCTGTTTTTT.

The chain joins TRBV25-1 to TRBJ1-1; no reliable D call. The length of the CDR3 is 13 residues. In germline, CDR1 is MGHDK, CDR2 SYGVNS. Trimming took 8 bases from V and 4 from J, leaving 14 bases between them. CDR3 nucleotide sequence: TGTGCCAGCCAAATGACACCCATCACTGAAGCTTTCTTT. Protein: CASQMTPITEAFF. The full variable domain, its missing parts supplied by reference TRBV25-1 and TRBJ1-1, is EADIYQTPRYLVIGTGKKITLECSQTMGHDKMYWYQQDPGMELHLIHYSYGVNSTEKGDLSSESTVSRIRTEHFPLTLESARPSHTSQYLCASQMTPITEAFFGQGTRLTVV.

This clone was detected once. CDR3 nucleotide sequence: TGCAGCGTTGAAGTAACCGGGACAGGGCTTTCTAGAGAGCAGTACTTC. It is translated as CSVEVTGTGLSREQYF. The chain joins TRBV29-1 to TRBJ2-7; 9 bases align to TRBD1. Germline CDR1 is SQVTM and CDR2 is ANQGSEA. The ends lost 1 base at V and 7 bases at J; junction bases unmatched: 14. The CDR3 has 16 residues.

Here the CDR3 reads CASSPRRNTEAFF. The CDR3 nucleotides read TGTGCCAGCAGCCCCCGACGGAACACTGAAGCTTTCTTT. The J gene is TRBJ1-1, the V gene TRBV7-6, with D hard to call. V was trimmed by 5 bases and J by 1 base, leaving 8 bases between them. Germline CDR1 and CDR2: SGHVS and FNYEAQ. This CDR3 is built from 13 residues.

V and J are TRBV5-4 and TRBJ1-1; tentative D call: TRBD1 (5 bases). The CDR3 runs 15 residues. Germline V gene sequence: CDR1 SGHNT, CDR2 YYREEE (reference sequence). Trimming took 3 bases from V and 3 from J, leaving 15 bases between them. The DNA for the CDR3 is TGTGCCAGCAGCTCGGGACCGACTGTCCACACTGAAGCTTTCTTT. Its translation: CASSSGPTVHTEAFF.

The chain uses TRBV11-2 and TRBJ1-6; TRBD1 agrees at 7 bases. V was clipped by 4 bases and J by 0 bases; unmatched bases: 6. Germline lookup yields CDR1 SGHAT and CDR2 FQNNGV. This CDR3 spans 17 amino acids. DNA for the CDR3: TGTGCCAGCAGCTCAGGACAGGCCAGCTCCTATAATTCACCCCTCCACTTT. Translating gives CASSSGQASSYNSPLHF.

The chain recombines TRBV10-3 with TRBJ2-7, with D tentatively TRBD2 (5 bases). This CDR3 is built from 16 residues. Germline-derived CDR1 and CDR2 are ENHRY and SYGVKD. V was clipped by 4 bases and J by 6 bases, with 22 bases between them. The chain's CDR3 is CAISGTERVDSGEQYF. CDR3 DNA sequence: TGTGCCATCAGTGGGACTGAGAGGGTAGATTCGGGCGAGCAGTACTTC.

The V gene is TRBV27, the J gene TRBJ1-5, with D unclear. The CDR3 length is 16 residues. The germline V and J ends were trimmed by 7 bases and 0 bases, with 16 bases remaining between them. From germline, CDR1 is MNHEY and CDR2 SMNVEV (reference sequence). CDR3: CASTGNHMISNQPQHF. In DNA, the CDR3 is TGTGCCAGCACTGGAAATCACATGATTAGCAATCAGCCCCAGCATTTT.

The V gene is TRBV7-9, the J gene TRBJ1-2, with TRBD1 matching over 8 bases. J gave up 1 base and V 4 bases, and 5 bases lay outside the gene matches. The CDR3 length is 15 residues. Germline V gene sequence: CDR1 SEHNR, CDR2 FQNEAQ (reference sequence). CDR3 region: CASSWGTGGNYGYTF. DNA of the CDR3: TGTGCCAGCAGCTGGGGGACAGGCGGTAACTATGGCTACACCTTC.